The present T cell receptor beta chain was sequenced within a study of blood T cell repertoires in COVID-19. Study-wide context: The United States, Italy and Spain provided the acute and convalescent COVID-19 samples.

This CDR3 comprises 14 residues. Germline V gives CDR1 LGHNA, CDR2 YNFKEQ. The V end lost 1 base, the J end lost 12 bases, and 16 bases lay between the germline ends. TCRdb's table, derived via immunoSEQ multiplex PCR, lists solely in-frame clones and lacks some. The sample lists more than 200,000 clones; around 84% were seen once. The receptor was derived from a man in his sixties with acute or convalescent COVID-19. V and J are TRBV4-2 and TRBJ2-1; tentatively, D is TRBD2 (6 bases). The specimen was peripheral blood. This chain's CDR3 is CASSQGLGSIGQFF. The CDR3 DNA is TGTGCCAGCAGCCAAGGACTAGGGAGTATCGGGCAGTTCTTC.